These T cell receptor beta chains were read from a single sample in a study of primary melanoma T cells and metastatic recurrence. Data came from immunoSEQ multiplex PCR; TCRdb stores just in-frame clones and leaves some out. Among over 3,000 clones listed, approximately 82% were seen once. The sample comprised melanoma tumor tissue. All receptors derive from a human donor with melanoma. Each CDR3 is given with its conserved first and last residue. D genes are given only for firm matches. The size of a clone is reported for some rows only, either as once, few or many, or as a class for expanded clones.

J gene	V gene	D gene	clone size	CDR3 DNA	CDR3 protein
TRBJ2-3	TRBV5-1	-	-	TGCGCCAGCAGCACCTCGGTAGGGGGAGGCACAGATACGCAGTATTTT	CASSTSVGGGTDTQYF
TRBJ2-7	TRBV9	-	few	TGTGCCAGCAGCGTAGTTATGGGGACCGAGCAGTACTTC	CASSVVMGTEQYF
TRBJ1-1	TRBV5-1	-	-	TGCGCCAGCAGCCAGACGTCGACACTGAACACTGAAGCTTTCTTT	CASSQTSTLNTEAFF
TRBJ2-7	TRBV6-8	-	-	TGTGCCAGCAGTTACAATTGGCTAAACGAGCAGTACTTC	CASSYNWLNEQYF
TRBJ2-5	TRBV14	-	few	TGTGCCAGCAGCCAAGGGCTGGGCTATGGGACCCAGTACTTC	CASSQGLGYGTQYF
TRBJ2-1	TRBV10-1	TRBD2	-	TGCGCCAGCAAAGACGGGGGGTCGGATGAGCAGTTCTTC	CASKDGGSDEQFF
TRBJ1-2	TRBV6-8	-	-	TGTGCCAGCAGCCCCGTAGGGGGAAGAGGCTACACCTTC	CASSPVGGRGYTF
TRBJ2-1	TRBV28	-	-	TGTGCCAGCAGTTTGGTGGGGAGCCACTACAATGAGCAGTTCTTC	CASSLVGSHYNEQFF
TRBJ1-2	TRBV23-1	-	-	TGCGCCAGCAGCTTGTTAGGGAATCGCCCCTATGGCTACACCTTC	CASSLLGNRPYGYTF
TRBJ2-3	TRBV9	TRBD2	-	TGTGCCAGCAGCCGCGGACTAGCGGGAGAGGCAGATACGCAGTATTTT	CASSRGLAGEADTQYF
TRBJ2-7	TRBV11-3	TRBD2	-	TGTGCCAGCAGCCAAATTCGAGGACTAGCGGGGGCTACGAGCTCCTACGAGCAGTACTTC	CASSQIRGLAGATSSYEQYF
TRBJ2-5	TRBV6-4	-	-	TGTGCCAGCAAGGGGTGGGAGACCCAGTACTTC	CASKGWETQYF
TRBJ1-1	TRBV11-3	-	-	TGTGCCAGCAGCCCCTCGGTTGGACGGAACACTGAAGCTTTCTTT	CASSPSVGRNTEAFF
TRBJ1-4	TRBV19	-	-	TGTGCCAGTAGCGAACCCACGGTCTGGGAACTGTTTTTT	CASSEPTVWELFF
TRBJ2-3	TRBV6-8	-	-	TGTGCCACAGGGGAGCGGGTGAGCACAGATACGCAGTATTTT	CATGERVSTDTQYF
TRBJ1-5	TRBV6-8	-	-	TGTGCCAGCAGTAACCTTCCCCGGGGTAGACAGCCCCAGCATTTT	CASSNLPRGRQPQHF
TRBJ1-1	TRBV11-3	TRBD1	few	TGTGCCAGCAGCTCGGGACAGGGGGAGACTGAAGCTTTCTTT	CASSSGQGETEAFF
TRBJ1-2	TRBV6-8	-	-	TGTGCCAGCACCAATGGAGGTTTGCACTATGGCTACACCTTC	CASTNGGLHYGYTF
TRBJ1-5	TRBV29-1	-	-	TGCAGCGCTAAAACAGGGTTGGGGCCCTATAGCAATCAGCCCCAGCATTTT	CSAKTGLGPYSNQPQHF
TRBJ1-5	TRBV19	TRBD1	-	TGTGCCAGTACCACAGGGGAGAGCAATCAGCCCCAGCATTTT	CASTTGESNQPQHF
TRBJ1-6	TRBV5-1	-	-	TGCGCCAGCAGCTTAGACCCAGGGGAATCTAATTCACCCCTCCACTTT	CASSLDPGESNSPLHF
TRBJ1-5	TRBV19	-	-	TGTGCCAGTAACGCTTGGGGGAGGCAGCCCCAGCATTTT	CASNAWGRQPQHF
TRBJ2-4	TRBV19	-	few	TGTGCCAGTAGTACGGGAGAGACGGCCAAAAACATTCAGTACTTC	CASSTGETAKNIQYF
TRBJ1-1	TRBV29-1	-	-	TGCAGCGTTCGGACAGACTTGAACACTGAAGCTTTCTTT	CSVRTDLNTEAFF
TRBJ2-3	TRBV28	-	-	TGTGCCAGCCATACCCCGGACACCAACACAGATACGCAATATTTT	CASHTPDTNTDTQYF
TRBJ1-2	TRBV6-8	-	-	TGTGCCAGCAGTACAGAGGGGATGAGAGGCTACACCTTC	CASSTEGMRGYTF
TRBJ2-2	TRBV23-1	-	-	TGCGCCAGCAGCCAATTCACGGTCGACACCGGGGAGCTGTTTTTT	CASSQFTVDTGELFF
TRBJ1-5	TRBV19	TRBD1	once	TGTGCCAGTAGTCCCTCGGACAGGTGGAGGGGGCAGCCCCAGCATTTT	CASSPSDRWRGQPQHF
TRBJ1-3	TRBV30	-	-	TGTGCCTGGAGTGTCCCCGGGTCTGGAAACACCATATATTTT	CAWSVPGSGNTIYF
TRBJ2-5	TRBV29-1	-	-	TGCAGCGTTGGACAGGGACTACTTCACGAGACCCAGTACTTC	CSVGQGLLHETQYF
TRBJ2-1	TRBV12-2	-	-	TGTGCAATCCCCCATGCCGGGGAGATCAGCAATGAGCAGTTCTTC	CAIPHAGEISNEQFF
TRBJ1-1	TRBV11-3	-	-	TGTGCCAGCAGCTTACAGCCGGGGGGGATGAACACTGAAGCTTTCTTT	CASSLQPGGMNTEAFF
TRBJ1-5	TRBV6-8	-	-	TGTGCCAGCAGCCCTAGGTGGGGCGGATATAGCAATCAGCCCCAGCATTTT	CASSPRWGGYSNQPQHF
TRBJ2-5	TRBV14	-	-	TGTGCCAGCAGCCAAGTGGGACAAGAAGAGACCCAGTACTTC	CASSQVGQEETQYF
TRBJ2-1	TRBV1	-	few	TGCGCCAGCAGCAGGGATTCCTACAATGAGCAGTTCTTC	CASSRDSYNEQFF
TRBJ1-5	TRBV28	-	-	TGTGCCGAACAGGGTCCTCCAGGAGCCAATCAGCCCCAGCATTTT	CAEQGPPGANQPQHF
TRBJ2-3	TRBV22-1	-	-	TGTGCCACCAGTACTGGTAAGGACAGGGCGGGCACAGATACGCAGTATTTT	CATSTGKDRAGTDTQYF
TRBJ1-5	TRBV28	-	-	TGTGCCAGCAGTTTAAGGGTGGGGGGTTATCAGCCCCAGCATTTT	CASSLRVGGYQPQHF
TRBJ2-5	TRBV6-8	-	-	TGTGCCAGCACCCAATGGTCAGGGCTCCAAGAGACCCAGTACTTC	CASTQWSGLQETQYF
TRBJ2-1	TRBV23-1	-	-	TGCGCCAGCAGCTTGGGTATTATCAATGAGCAGTTCTTC	CASSLGIINEQFF
TRBJ1-5	TRBV19	-	-	TGTGCCAGTAGTAAGGGGAGAGTAGGTGGCAATCAGCCCCAGCATTTT	CASSKGRVGGNQPQHF
TRBJ1-1	TRBV5-1	-	-	TGCGCCAGCAGCTCGGTGGACAGTGGAAGAACTGAAGCTTTCTTT	CASSSVDSGRTEAFF
TRBJ2-1	TRBV10-1	-	-	TGCGCCAGCAGTGCCCTCGGAGGGGTGTATGAGCAGTTCTTC	CASSALGGVYEQFF
TRBJ1-5	TRBV6-8	-	-	TGTGCCAGCAGTATACAGGGAAGCAATCAGCCCCAGCATTTT	CASSIQGSNQPQHF
TRBJ1-3	TRBV28	-	few	TGTGCCAGCAGAAGAGGATCTGGAAACACCATATATTTT	CASRRGSGNTIYF
TRBJ1-2	TRBV11-3	-	-	TGTGCCAGCAGCTTGGCCTTTGGGGGACGTGGCTACACCTTC	CASSLAFGGRGYTF
TRBJ2-7	TRBV6-8	TRBD2	-	TGTGCCAGCAGGCAGGGACTAGCGGGCGTCTCCTACGAGCAGTACTTC	CASRQGLAGVSYEQYF
TRBJ2-7	TRBV11-1	-	-	TGTGCCAGCAGCCAAGATAGTTGGGCGAGGAACAGGGAGTTATACGAGCAGTACTTC	CASSQDSWARNRELYEQYF
TRBJ2-7	TRBV11-3	TRBD2	-	TGTGCCAGCAGCTTAGGGGGACTAGCGGAAGTGGACTACTACTACGAGCAGTACTTC	CASSLGGLAEVDYYYEQYF
TRBJ1-4	TRBV4-1	TRBD1	-	TGCGCCAGCAGCCATGCAGGGGGAGGAGGTGAAAAACTGTTTTTT	CASSHAGGGGEKLFF
TRBJ1-5	TRBV11-3	-	once	TGTGCCAGCAGCTCAACTGGGGCCGGCAATCAGCCCCAGCATTTT	CASSSTGAGNQPQHF
TRBJ1-1	TRBV10-1	-	-	TGCGCCAGCAGGGAAGGGGGGGACACTGAAGCTTTCTTT	CASREGGDTEAFF
TRBJ2-3	TRBV25-1	-	-	TGTGCCAGCAAGTACGGCGGGAGCACAGATACGCAGTATTTT	CASKYGGSTDTQYF
TRBJ2-7	TRBV19	-	-	TGTGCCAGTAGTATAGATCTCGGGACCTCCTTACGAAGCTACGAGCAGTACTTC	CASSIDLGTSLRSYEQYF
TRBJ2-3	TRBV11-3	TRBD2	-	TGTGCCAGCAGACCGGGACTAGCGGGACCCACAGATACGCAGTATTTT	CASRPGLAGPTDTQYF
TRBJ1-4	TRBV7-1	-	-	TGTGCCAGCAGCTTAAAATTCGGTGAAAAACTGTTTTTT	CASSLKFGEKLFF
TRBJ2-7	TRBV10-3	TRBD2	-	TGTGCCATCAGTGAGTTAGCGGGGGGCTTAGGGCAGTACTTC	CAISELAGGLGQYF
TRBJ1-5	TRBV5-1	-	-	TGCGCCAGCAGCTTGGGGGCAGGGGATAACAATCAGCCCCAGCATTTT	CASSLGAGDNNQPQHF